Below are 4 T cell receptor beta chains sequenced from a single sample in a study of T cells in Graves' hyperthyroidism and ophthalmopathy. Amplification yielded TCR beta CDR3 regions, with RNA transcripts as the source. During a first-round RT-PCR of the TCR CDR3, the HTBI primer set was used. TCRdb used MiXCR to reprocess the multiplex PCR reads, holding one entry per CDR3 protein. The repertoire holds around 540,000 distinct CDR3 sequences, with roughly 16% as singletons. The sample consisted of blood. These receptors were taken from a woman aged 25-40 years with Graves' ophthalmopathy.

A word on this clonotype: This may arise from a read error, as a much more abundant clone is one base away. J is TRBJ1-2 and V is TRBV28; 7 bases are shared with TRBD1. The germline V gene has CDR1 MDHEN and CDR2 SYDVKM. V was pared by 10 bases and J by 7 bases, with 12 bases of the junction left unmatched. This CDR3 is 13 amino acids long. CDR3 sequence: CATETGCISGYTF. CDR3 nucleotide sequence: TGTGCCACCGAGACAGGGTGTATTAGTGGCTACACCTTC.

Ten or more counts support this clonotype. The chain uses TRBV11-2 and TRBJ2-7; TRBD1 agrees at 8 bases. CDR1 SGHAT and CDR2 FQNNGV come from the germline V gene. The J segment lost 2 bases and the V segment lost 3 bases, leaving 9 bases of the junction unmatched. The CDR3 has 16 amino acids. CDR3 in DNA: TGTGCCAGCAGCTTGGATGACAGGGGCGATGCCTACGAGCAGTACTTC. Amino acid sequence: CASSLDDRGDAYEQYF. Complete variable domain (other parts from reference TRBV11-2 and TRBJ2-7): EAGVAQSPRYKIIEKRQSVAFWCNPISGHATLYWYQQILGQGPKLLIQFQNNGVVDDSQLPKDRFSAERLKGVDSTLKIQPAKLEDSAVYLCASSLDDRGDAYEQYFGPGTRLTVT.

The chain has TRBV7-9 and TRBJ2-1; TRBD2 matches 13 bases. The CDR3 extends over 15 amino acids. The germline V gene encodes CDR1 SEHNR and CDR2 FQNEAQ (reference sequence). V was pared by 5 bases and J by 8 bases, with 6 bases of the junction left unmatched. The CDR3 DNA is TGTGCCAGCAGCCCTGGACTAGCGGGAGTGGATGAGCAGTTCTTC. Translation gives CASSPGLAGVDEQFF. Supplemented by reference TRBV7-9 and TRBJ2-1, the full variable domain reads DTGVSQNPRHKITKRGQNVTFRCDPISEHNRLYWYRQTLGQGPEFLTYFQNEAQLEKSRLLSDRFSAERPKGSFSTLEIQRTEQGDSAMYLCASSPGLAGVDEQFFGPGTRLTVL.

This clonotype was detected only a few times. V gene TRBV11-2 combines with J gene TRBJ2-1; D uncertain. Germline values: CDR1 SGHAT, CDR2 FQNNGV. V was clipped by 5 bases and J by 6 bases, with 8 bases between them. The CDR3 length is 12 residues. CDR3 amino acids: CASSQTPNEQFF. The CDR3 coding sequence is TGTGCCAGCAGCCAAACCCCCAATGAGCAGTTCTTC. The whole variable domain, remainder taken from reference TRBV11-2 and TRBJ2-1, is EAGVAQSPRYKIIEKRQSVAFWCNPISGHATLYWYQQILGQGPKLLIQFQNNGVVDDSQLPKDRFSAERLKGVDSTLKIQPAKLEDSAVYLCASSQTPNEQFFGPGTRLTVL.